This TCR beta chain was sequenced during a study of T cell clonotyping in hematopoietic cell transplantation. Using immunoSEQ multiplex PCR, the repertoire was profiled, and TCRdb retains in-frame clones only, with some absent. The sample yields under 5,500 clones, about 25% seen once. CDR1 is MNHNY and CDR2 is SVGAGI in the germline V gene (reference sequence). Trimming removed 2 bases at V and 1 base at J, with 2 bases between. CDR3 length: 12 amino acids. This sequence originates from a male patient between 35 and 55 years old who had an allogeneic stem cell transplant from an unrelated donor, so the T cells may come from the graft donor. Some clones in this sample may be carry-over from other donors' samples. The rearrangement links TRBV6-6 to TRBJ2-5; D gene ambiguous. The source material was peripheral blood mononuclear cells, sampled 180 days after allogeneic stem cell transplant. CDR3 loop: CASSYPQETQYF. Written as DNA, the CDR3 is TGTGCCAGCAGTTACCCCCAAGAGACCCAGTACTTC.